A few counts support the clone carrying this TCR beta chain. The antigen is undetermined. Amplification yielded TCR beta CDR3 regions, with RNA transcripts as the source. The HTBI primer set served for first-round RT-PCR of the TCR CDR3. TCRdb ran MiXCR on the multiplex PCR reads and lists one entry per CDR3 protein. The sample records over 500,000 distinct CDR3 sequences, approximately 48% being singletons. The data were obtained in a study of T cells in Graves' hyperthyroidism and ophthalmopathy. With V trimmed by 5 bases and J by 0 bases, 6 bases remained unmatched. The germline CDR1 and CDR2 sequences are SEHNR and FQNEAQ (reference sequence). The CDR3 runs 16 residues. Study-wide results and limits: Using 13 V-J features, a model discriminated ophthalmopathy from stable hyperthyroidism. Before onset, ophthalmopathy was predicted by the model a median roughly 6.4 months earlier. Most thyroid-expanded clonotypes above 0.001 were also found in blood.

Uncontrolled infection, other autoimmune disease, pregnancy or lactation led to exclusion. This receptor was obtained from an adult woman with Graves' disease, either hyperthyroidism or ophthalmopathy (not recorded which). Sequencing was carried out using peripheral blood or thyroid tissue (not recorded which). The chain carries TRBV7-9 and TRBJ1-5; TRBD1 aligns across 8 bases. CDR3: CASSHRDRSSNQPQHF. DNA for the CDR3: TGTGCCAGCAGCCACCGGGACAGGAGTAGCAATCAGCCCCAGCATTTT. The full variable domain, its missing parts supplied by reference TRBV7-9 and TRBJ1-5, is DTGVSQNPRHKITKRGQNVTFRCDPISEHNRLYWYRQTLGQGPEFLTYFQNEAQLEKSRLLSDRFSAERPKGSFSTLEIQRTEQGDSAMYLCASSHRDRSSNQPQHFGDGTRLSIL.